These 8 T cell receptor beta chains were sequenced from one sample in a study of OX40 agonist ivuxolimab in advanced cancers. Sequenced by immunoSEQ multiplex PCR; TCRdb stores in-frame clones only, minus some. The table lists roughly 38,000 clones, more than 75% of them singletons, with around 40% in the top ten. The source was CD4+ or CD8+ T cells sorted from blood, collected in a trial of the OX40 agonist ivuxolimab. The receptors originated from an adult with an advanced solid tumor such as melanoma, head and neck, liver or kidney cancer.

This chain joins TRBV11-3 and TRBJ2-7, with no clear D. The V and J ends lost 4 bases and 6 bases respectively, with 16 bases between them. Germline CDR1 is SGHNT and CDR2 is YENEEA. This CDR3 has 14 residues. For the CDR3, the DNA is TGTGCCAGCAGCTCCGAAGGCAAGAGGCGCGAGCAGTACTTC. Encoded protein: CASSSEGKRREQYF.

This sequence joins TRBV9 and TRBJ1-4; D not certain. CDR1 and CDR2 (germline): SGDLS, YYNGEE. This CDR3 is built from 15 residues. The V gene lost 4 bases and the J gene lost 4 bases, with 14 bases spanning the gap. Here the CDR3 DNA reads TGTGCCAGCAGCAAGACGGGCCGACTTAATGAAAAACTGTTTTTT. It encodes CASSKTGRLNEKLFF.

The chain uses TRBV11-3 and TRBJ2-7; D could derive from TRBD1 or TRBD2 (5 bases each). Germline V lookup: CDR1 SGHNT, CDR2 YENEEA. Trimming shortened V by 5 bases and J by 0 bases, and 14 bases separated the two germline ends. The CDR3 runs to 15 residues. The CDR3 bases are TGTGCCAGCAGCCTAGGGGACCCAAGCTCCTACGAGCAGTACTTC. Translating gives CASSLGDPSSYEQYF.

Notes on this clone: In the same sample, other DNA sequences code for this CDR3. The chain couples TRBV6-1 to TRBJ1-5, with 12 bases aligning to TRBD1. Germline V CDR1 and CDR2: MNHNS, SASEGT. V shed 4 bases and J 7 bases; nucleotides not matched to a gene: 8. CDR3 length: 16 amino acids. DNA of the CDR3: TGTGCCAGCAGTGGCCGGGACAGGGGGCTAAAACAGCCCCAGCATTTT. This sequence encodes CASSGRDRGLKQPQHF.

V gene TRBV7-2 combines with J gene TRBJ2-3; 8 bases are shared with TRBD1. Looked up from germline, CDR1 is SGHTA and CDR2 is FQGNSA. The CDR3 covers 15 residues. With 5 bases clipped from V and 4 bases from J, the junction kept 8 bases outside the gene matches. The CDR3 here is CASSRTGTSSDTQYF. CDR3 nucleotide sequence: TGTGCCAGCAGCCGGACAGGGACCTCCTCAGATACGCAGTATTTT. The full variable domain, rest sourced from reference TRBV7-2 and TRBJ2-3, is GAGVSQSPSNKVTEKGKDVELRCDPISGHTALYWYRQSLGQGLEFLIYFQGNSAPDKSGLPSDRFSAERTGGSVSTLTIQRTQQEDSAVYLCASSRTGTSSDTQYFGPGTRLTVL.

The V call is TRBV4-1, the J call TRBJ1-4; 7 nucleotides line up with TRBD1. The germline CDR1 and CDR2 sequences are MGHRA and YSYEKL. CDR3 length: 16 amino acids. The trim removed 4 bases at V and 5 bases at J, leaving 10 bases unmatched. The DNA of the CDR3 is TGCGCCAGCAGCCCCGCCGATAGGGGGCGGAATGAAAAACTGTTTTTT. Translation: CASSPADRGRNEKLFF.

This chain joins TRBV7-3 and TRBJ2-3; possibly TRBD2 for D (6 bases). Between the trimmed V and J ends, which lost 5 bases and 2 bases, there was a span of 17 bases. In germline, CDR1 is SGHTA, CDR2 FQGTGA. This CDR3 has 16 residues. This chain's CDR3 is CASSPRGGTTTDTQYF. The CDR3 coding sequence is TGTGCCAGCAGCCCACGGGGCGGGACCACCACAGATACGCAGTATTTT.

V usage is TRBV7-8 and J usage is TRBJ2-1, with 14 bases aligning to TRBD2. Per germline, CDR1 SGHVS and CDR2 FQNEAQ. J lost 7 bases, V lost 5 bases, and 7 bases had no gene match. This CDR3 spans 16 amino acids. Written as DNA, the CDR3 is TGTGCCAGCAGCCCCCTGGGGACTAGCGGGAGAAATGAGCAGTTCTTC. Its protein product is CASSPLGTSGRNEQFF.